This TCR beta chain was observed in a study of vaccination effects on CD4 cells after COVID-19. This clone has just one count. Its antigen is not known. Ahead of sequencing, the ViraFEST assay grew antigen-specific CD4+ T cells using viral peptide pools. Following a roughly 9-day culture, CD4+ T cells were purified. The participants, recipients of two vaccine doses, got either BNT162b2 or mRNA-1273. Sequencing was performed with immunoSEQ multiplex PCR; in TCRdb, only in-frame clones are kept and a portion is missing. The table has about 24,000 clones, approximately 80% seen once; the top ten hold around 5.1%. Germline CDR1 and CDR2: LGHDT and YNNKEL (reference sequence). Trimming removed 5 bases at V and 8 bases at J, with 21 bases between. This CDR3 is 15 amino acids long.

This material consisted of CD4+ T cells from PBMCs cultured with SARS-CoV-2 spike peptides, taken after COVID-19 vaccination. This clonotype was sampled from a human donor who received a COVID-19 vaccine. Some clones in this sample may be carry-over from other donors' samples. This chain joins TRBV3-1 (or the pseudogene TRBV3-2) and TRBJ1-2, with D unresolved. Written as DNA, the CDR3 is TGTGCCAGCAGCTCAAGATATCGAGACCTCTACGGCTACACCTTC. Translation gives CASSSRYRDLYGYTF.